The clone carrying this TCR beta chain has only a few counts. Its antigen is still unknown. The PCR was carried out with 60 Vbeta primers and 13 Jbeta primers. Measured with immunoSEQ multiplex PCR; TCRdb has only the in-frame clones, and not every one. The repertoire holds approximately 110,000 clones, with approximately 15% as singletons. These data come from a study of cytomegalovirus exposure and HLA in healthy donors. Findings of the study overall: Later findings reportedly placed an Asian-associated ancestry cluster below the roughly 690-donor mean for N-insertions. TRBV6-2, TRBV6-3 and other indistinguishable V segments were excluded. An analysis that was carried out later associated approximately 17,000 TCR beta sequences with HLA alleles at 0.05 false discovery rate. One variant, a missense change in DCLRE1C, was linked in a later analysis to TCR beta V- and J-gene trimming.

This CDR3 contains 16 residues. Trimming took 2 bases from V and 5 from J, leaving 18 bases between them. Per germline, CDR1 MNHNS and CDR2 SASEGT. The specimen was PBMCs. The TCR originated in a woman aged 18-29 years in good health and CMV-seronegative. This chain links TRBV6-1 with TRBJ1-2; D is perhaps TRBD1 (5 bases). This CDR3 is CASSELLEGHSYGYTF. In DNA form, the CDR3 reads TGTGCCAGCAGTGAACTCCTGGAAGGACACTCGTATGGCTACACCTTC.